A selection of T cell receptor beta chains follows, all from one sample in a study of cytomegalovirus exposure and HLA in healthy donors. Sequencing was performed with immunoSEQ multiplex PCR; in TCRdb, only in-frame clones are kept and a portion is missing. The repertoire holds approximately 220,000 clones, with just under 90% as singletons. Source material: PBMCs. Receptor source: a man aged 18 to 29 in good health and CMV-seronegative. Both conserved end residues are part of each CDR3. Fields, in order: V gene, J gene, D gene, clone size, CDR3 length, CDR3 DNA, CDR3 protein. A D gene is named only where the DNA matches it firmly. Part of the rows lack a size; the others show once, few, many or a class for expanded clones.

V: TRBV7-9; J: TRBJ2-5; D: NA; size: NA; length: 14; DNA: TGTGCCAGCAGCCCGACCGGGATTAGGGAGACCCAGTACTTC; CDR3: CASSPTGIRETQYF
V: TRBV19; J: TRBJ2-7; D: NA; size: NA; length: 11; DNA: TGTGCCAGTAGTATAGGGCACGAGCAGTACTTC; CDR3: CASSIGHEQYF
V: TRBV11-3; J: TRBJ1-3; D: TRBD1; size: NA; length: 16; DNA: TGTGCCAGCAGCTGTACCGGGACAGGGGCTGGAAACACCATATATTTT; CDR3: CASSCTGTGAGNTIYF
V: TRBV2; J: TRBJ1-6; D: TRBD1; size: few; length: 14; DNA: TGTGCCAGCAGTCCAGGGACAGGCCATTCACCCCTCCACTTT; CDR3: CASSPGTGHSPLHF
V: TRBV19; J: TRBJ2-7; D: TRBD2; size: once; length: 13; DNA: TGTGCCAGTAGTTGGTCTAGCGGGAGCGAGCAGTACTTC; CDR3: CASSWSSGSEQYF
V: TRBV29-1; J: TRBJ2-1; D: NA; size: NA; length: 15; DNA: TGCAGCGTTGAAGGCCGGCAGGCCTCCTACAATGAGCAGTTCTTC; CDR3: CSVEGRQASYNEQFF
V: TRBV20-1; J: TRBJ2-7; D: NA; size: once; length: 10; DNA: TGCAGTGCTGCGGACAGAGAGCAGTACTTC; CDR3: CSAADREQYF
V: TRBV9; J: TRBJ2-3; D: TRBD2; size: NA; length: 15; DNA: TGTGCCAGCAGCGGTAGCGGGGGGGCGGTAGATACGCAGTATTTT; CDR3: CASSGSGGAVDTQYF
V: TRBV7-9; J: TRBJ1-1; D: TRBD1; size: NA; length: 15; DNA: TGTGCCAGCAGCTCCCAAGGCGGCAGGGGGACTGAAGCTTTCTTT; CDR3: CASSSQGGRGTEAFF
V: TRBV4-2; J: TRBJ2-3; D: TRBD2; size: NA; length: 19; DNA: TGTGCCAGCAGCCAAGATCAGAGCGGGGGGGCTAGGGGCACAGATACGCAGTATTTT; CDR3: CASSQDQSGGARGTDTQYF
V: TRBV28; J: TRBJ2-5; D: TRBD2; size: NA; length: 15; DNA: TGTGCCAGCAGTTTGGTGCGGGGGGCCCAAGAGACCCAGTACTTC; CDR3: CASSLVRGAQETQYF
V: TRBV7-2; J: TRBJ2-7; D: NA; size: NA; length: 13; DNA: TGTGCCAGCAGCTTAGGAGGTGGATACGAGCAGTACTTC; CDR3: CASSLGGGYEQYF
V: TRBV7-9; J: TRBJ1-2; D: NA; size: NA; length: 12; DNA: TGTGCCAGCAGCATCTCGGACTATGGCTACACCTTC; CDR3: CASSISDYGYTF
V: TRBV14; J: TRBJ1-6; D: TRBD1; size: NA; length: 15; DNA: TGTGCCAGCCGCTTGACACAGGGGGATAATTCACCCCTCCACTTT; CDR3: CASRLTQGDNSPLHF
V: TRBV28; J: TRBJ2-7; D: TRBD1; size: few; length: 12; DNA: TGTGCCAGCAATCGACAGGGTGGGGAGCAGTACTTC; CDR3: CASNRQGGEQYF
V: TRBV5-6; J: TRBJ2-1; D: NA; size: NA; length: 14; DNA: TGTGCCAGCAGCTTGGGGGCAGACTACAATGAGCAGTTCTTC; CDR3: CASSLGADYNEQFF
V: TRBV28; J: TRBJ1-1; D: NA; size: NA; length: 14; DNA: TGTGCCAGCAGTGAGTCAGGGATGAACACTGAAGCTTTCTTT; CDR3: CASSESGMNTEAFF
V: TRBV6-5; J: TRBJ2-1; D: TRBD2; size: NA; length: 16; DNA: TGTGCCAGCAGTTTAGCGGGGGGGCCATTATACAATGAGCAGTTCTTC; CDR3: CASSLAGGPLYNEQFF
V: TRBV19; J: TRBJ2-1; D: TRBD1; size: NA; length: 15; DNA: TGTGCCAGTAGTCAACAGGGGGGTCAGTACAATGAGCAGTTCTTC; CDR3: CASSQQGGQYNEQFF
V: TRBV11-3; J: TRBJ2-4; D: TRBD2; size: few; length: 13; DNA: TGTGCCAGCAGCTTAGCGGGGGGGCCCTATCAGTACTTC; CDR3: CASSLAGGPYQYF
V: TRBV9; J: TRBJ2-5; D: TRBD2; size: NA; length: 20; DNA: TGTGCCAGCAGCCCTCAAGCCGTGGGGCTAGCGGGAGAGACGGGAGAGACCCAGTACTTC; CDR3: CASSPQAVGLAGETGETQYF
V: TRBV27; J: TRBJ2-7; D: TRBD1; size: NA; length: 15; DNA: TGTGCCAGCAGCTATGGGACAGGGCTGACCTACGAGCAGTACTTC; CDR3: CASSYGTGLTYEQYF
V: TRBV4-1; J: TRBJ2-1; D: TRBD2; size: NA; length: 17; DNA: TGCGCCAGCAGCCAATCAACTAGCGGGGGGTCTTACAATGAGCAGTTCTTC; CDR3: CASSQSTSGGSYNEQFF
V: TRBV4-1; J: TRBJ2-7; D: TRBD1; size: NA; length: 19; DNA: TGCGCCAGCAGCCAAGAAGACCCCCACATGAGGACAGGGGACTACGAGCAGTACTTC; CDR3: CASSQEDPHMRTGDYEQYF
V: TRBV5-1; J: TRBJ2-3; D: NA; size: once; length: 15; DNA: TGCGCCAGCAGCTTGGACGACACCCGCACAGATACGCAGTATTTT; CDR3: CASSLDDTRTDTQYF
V: TRBV12-5; J: TRBJ1-5; D: NA; size: NA; length: 13; DNA: TGTGCTAGTGGTTCAGATAGCAATCAGCCCCAGCATTTT; CDR3: CASGSDSNQPQHF
V: TRBV4-1; J: TRBJ2-5; D: NA; size: NA; length: 13; DNA: TGCGCCAGCAGCCAAGGGAGGGGAGAGACCCAGTACTTC; CDR3: CASSQGRGETQYF
V: TRBV20-1; J: TRBJ1-1; D: NA; size: NA; length: 11; DNA: TGCAGTGCTAGAGATCCCCCGTTTGCTTTCTTT; CDR3: CSARDPPFAFF
V: TRBV4-3; J: TRBJ2-1; D: TRBD2; size: NA; length: 17; DNA: TGCGCCAGCAGCCTCGCGGCTAGCGGGGGGTCCTACAATGAGCAGTTCTTC; CDR3: CASSLAASGGSYNEQFF
V: TRBV4-1; J: TRBJ1-1; D: NA; size: NA; length: 17; DNA: TGCGCCAGCAGCCTAAACTCCCTTCCCGGTGCGAACACTGAAGCTTTCTTT; CDR3: CASSLNSLPGANTEAFF
V: TRBV9; J: TRBJ2-5; D: TRBD1; size: NA; length: 13; DNA: TGTGCCAGCAGCATGGACAGGGTTGAGACCCAGTACTTC; CDR3: CASSMDRVETQYF
V: TRBV15; J: TRBJ2-3; D: NA; size: NA; length: 16; DNA: TGTGCCACCAGCCCCGAGGGTCAGACGGCCTCAGATACGCAGTATTTT; CDR3: CATSPEGQTASDTQYF
V: TRBV4-1; J: TRBJ2-7; D: TRBD1; size: NA; length: 17; DNA: TGCGCCAGCAGCCAAGAGAACACGGGACAGACCTCCTACGAGCAGTACTTC; CDR3: CASSQENTGQTSYEQYF
V: TRBV18; J: TRBJ1-4; D: NA; size: NA; length: 12; DNA: TGTGCCAGCTCCAGGGCTAATGAAAAACTGTTTTTT; CDR3: CASSRANEKLFF
V: TRBV10-1; J: TRBJ2-5; D: NA; size: NA; length: 12; DNA: TGCGCCAGCAGCGGCAGGGCGAAGACCCAGTACTTC; CDR3: CASSGRAKTQYF
V: TRBV2; J: TRBJ2-7; D: NA; size: NA; length: 12; DNA: TGTGCCAGCAGTGCAGGATATCACGAGCAGTACTTC; CDR3: CASSAGYHEQYF